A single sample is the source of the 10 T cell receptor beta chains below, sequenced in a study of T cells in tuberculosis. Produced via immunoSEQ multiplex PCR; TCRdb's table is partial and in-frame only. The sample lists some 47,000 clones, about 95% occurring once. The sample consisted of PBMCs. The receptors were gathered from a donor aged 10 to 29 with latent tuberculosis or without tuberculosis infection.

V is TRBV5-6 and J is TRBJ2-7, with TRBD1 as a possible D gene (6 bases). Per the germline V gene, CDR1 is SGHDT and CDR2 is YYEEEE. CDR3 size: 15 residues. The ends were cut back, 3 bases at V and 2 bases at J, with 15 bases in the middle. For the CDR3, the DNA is TGTGCCAGCAGCTCCCCGGGACAAGGACCCTACGAGCAGTACTTC. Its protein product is CASSSPGQGPYEQYF. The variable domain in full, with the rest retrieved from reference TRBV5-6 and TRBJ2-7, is DAGVTQSPTHLIKTRGQQVTLRCSPKSGHDTVSWYQQALGQGPQFIFQYYEEEERQRGNFPDRFSGHQFPNYSSELNVNALLLGDSALYLCASSSPGQGPYEQYFGPGTRLTVT.

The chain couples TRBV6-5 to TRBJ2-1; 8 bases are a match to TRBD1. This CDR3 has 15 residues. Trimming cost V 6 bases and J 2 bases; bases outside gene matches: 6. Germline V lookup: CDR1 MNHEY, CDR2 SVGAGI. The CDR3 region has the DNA TGTGCCAGCAGACCCGGACAGGGCCCCTACAATGAGCAGTTCTTC. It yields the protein CASRPGQGPYNEQFF.

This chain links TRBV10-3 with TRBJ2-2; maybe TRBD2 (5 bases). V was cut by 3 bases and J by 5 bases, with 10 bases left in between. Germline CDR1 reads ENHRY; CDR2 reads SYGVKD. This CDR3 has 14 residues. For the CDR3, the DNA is TGTGCCATCAGTGACATCACGGGGACCGGGGAGCTGTTTTTT. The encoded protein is CAISDITGTGELFF.

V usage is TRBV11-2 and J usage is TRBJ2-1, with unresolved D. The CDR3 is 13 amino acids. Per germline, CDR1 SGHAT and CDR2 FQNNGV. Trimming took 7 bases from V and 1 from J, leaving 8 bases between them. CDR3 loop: CASTPRSYNEQFF. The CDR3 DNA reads TGTGCCAGCACCCCGCGGTCCTACAATGAGCAGTTCTTC.

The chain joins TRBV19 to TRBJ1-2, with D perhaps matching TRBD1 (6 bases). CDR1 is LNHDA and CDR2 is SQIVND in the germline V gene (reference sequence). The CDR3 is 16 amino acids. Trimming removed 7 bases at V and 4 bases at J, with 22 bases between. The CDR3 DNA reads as TGTGCCAGTAATCCAGGGACATCCGGCTTCCCCTATGGCTACACCTTC. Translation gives CASNPGTSGFPYGYTF.

Here the CDR3 reads CASSRGDGYEQYF. CDR3 DNA sequence: TGTGCCAGCAGCCGGGGTGATGGTTACGAGCAGTACTTC. The V call is TRBV2, the J call TRBJ2-7; D may be TRBD2 (5 bases). The V gene's germline CDR1 is SNHLY and CDR2 FYNNEI. The CDR3 contains 13 residues. V was pared by 6 bases and J by 4 bases, with 13 bases between.

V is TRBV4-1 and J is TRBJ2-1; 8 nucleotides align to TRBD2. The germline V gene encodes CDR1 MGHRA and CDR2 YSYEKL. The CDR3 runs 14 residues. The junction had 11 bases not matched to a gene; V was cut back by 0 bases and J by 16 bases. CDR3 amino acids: CASSQDRQPGLEFF. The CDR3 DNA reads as TGCGCCAGCAGCCAAGATCGGCAGCCGGGACTAGAATTCTTC.

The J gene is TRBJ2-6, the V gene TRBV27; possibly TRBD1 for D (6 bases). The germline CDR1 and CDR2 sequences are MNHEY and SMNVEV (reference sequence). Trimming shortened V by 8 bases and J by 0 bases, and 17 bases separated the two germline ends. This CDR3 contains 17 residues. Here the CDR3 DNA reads TGTGCCAGCCGAATCGGACAGTTCCTCTCTGGGGCCAACGTCCTGACTTTC. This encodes CASRIGQFLSGANVLTF.

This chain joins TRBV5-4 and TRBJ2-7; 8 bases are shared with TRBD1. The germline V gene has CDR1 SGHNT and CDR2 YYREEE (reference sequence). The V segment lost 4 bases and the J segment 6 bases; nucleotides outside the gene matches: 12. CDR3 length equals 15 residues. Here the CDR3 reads CASSPDQGAGGEQYF. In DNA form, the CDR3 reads TGTGCCAGCAGCCCTGATCAGGGGGCTGGAGGCGAGCAGTACTTC.

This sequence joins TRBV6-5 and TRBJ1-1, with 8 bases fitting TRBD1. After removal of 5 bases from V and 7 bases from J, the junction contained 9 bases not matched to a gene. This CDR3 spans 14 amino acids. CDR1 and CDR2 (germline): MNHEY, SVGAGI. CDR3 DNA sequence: TGTGCCAGCAGTGGACAGGGAGGACAGGGTGAAGCTTTCTTT. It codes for CASSGQGGQGEAFF.